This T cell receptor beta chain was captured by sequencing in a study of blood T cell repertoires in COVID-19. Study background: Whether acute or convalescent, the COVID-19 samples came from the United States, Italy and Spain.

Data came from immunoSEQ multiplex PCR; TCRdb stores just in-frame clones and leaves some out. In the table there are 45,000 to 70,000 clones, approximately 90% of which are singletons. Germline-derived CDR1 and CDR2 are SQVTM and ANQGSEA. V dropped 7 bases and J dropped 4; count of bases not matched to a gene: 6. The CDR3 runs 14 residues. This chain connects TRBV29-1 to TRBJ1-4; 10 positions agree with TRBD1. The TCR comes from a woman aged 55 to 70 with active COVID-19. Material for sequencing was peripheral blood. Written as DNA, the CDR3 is TGCAGCGCGGGACAGGGGAAGAATAATGAAAAACTGTTTTTT. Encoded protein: CSAGQGKNNEKLFF. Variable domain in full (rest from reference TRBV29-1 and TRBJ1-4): SAVISQKPSRDICQRGTSLTIQCQVDSQVTMMFWYRQQPGQSLTLIATANQGSEATYESGFVIDKFPISRPNLTFSTLTVSNMSPEDSSIYLCSAGQGKNNEKLFFGSGTQLSVL.